This paragraph covers one T cell receptor (beta chain) sequence. Its antigen is unidentified. These data originate in a study of T cell responses to AZD1222 COVID-19 vaccine. The table came from immunoSEQ multiplex PCR; TCRdb's copy has only in-frame clones and leaves some out. The sample has roughly 49,000 clones, roughly 89% seen once. Trimming removed 0 bases from V and 10 bases from J, with 19 bases in between. The germline CDR1 and CDR2 sequences are MGHRA and YSYEKL. This CDR3 contains 15 residues. Study observations and caveats: The repertoires were collected only after the peak T cell response. A mostly white British donor set with more females was recruited, and clonal diversity was possibly underestimated.

This material consisted of peripheral blood, taken 28 days after the second AZD1222 dose. V usage is TRBV4-1 and J usage is TRBJ2-7; possibly TRBD1 for D (6 bases). The sequence derives from an adult who received the AZD1222 COVID-19 vaccine. The CDR3 nucleotides read TGCGCCAGCAGCCAAGAAGGGAGTCTAGGGGGACAACAGTACTTC. This gives the protein CASSQEGSLGGQQYF.